These 25 T cell receptor beta chains were all obtained from the same sample, sequenced in a study of cytomegalovirus exposure and HLA in healthy donors. Vbeta (60) and Jbeta (13) primers were used in the PCR. Sequenced by immunoSEQ multiplex PCR; TCRdb stores in-frame clones only, minus some. The sample contains around 130,000 clones, 8% to 9.5% of which appear only once. The sample consisted of PBMCs. These TCRs come from a man aged 35-49 years in good health and CMV-seronegative.

The chain combines TRBV7-6 with TRBJ2-2; TRBD2 matches at 12 bases. CDR1 and CDR2 from the germline V gene are SGHVS and FNYEAQ. The V and J ends lost 1 base and 1 base, in that order; junction bases with no gene match: 7. The CDR3 contains 19 residues. The CDR3 coding sequence is TGTGCCAGCAGCTTAGGTCCGAGACTAGCGGGGGAGAACACCGGGGAGCTGTTTTTT. Its protein product is CASSLGPRLAGENTGELFF.

This clone has only a few counts. The chain recombines TRBV6-5 with TRBJ1-1, with TRBD1 matching 7 bases. The V segment lost 7 bases and the J segment 5 bases; nucleotides outside the gene matches: 13. This CDR3 is 15 amino acids long. Germline V gives CDR1 MNHEY, CDR2 SVGAGI. CDR3 loop: CASMGQTVKGTEAFF. The CDR3 DNA reads TGTGCCAGCATGGGACAGACAGTAAAGGGTACTGAAGCTTTCTTT.

This clone showed up just a few times. This chain links TRBV5-1 with TRBJ1-3; 9 nucleotides line up with TRBD1. V dropped 0 bases and J dropped 2; count of bases not matched to a gene: 6. Germline values: CDR1 SGHRS, CDR2 YFSETQ. The CDR3 runs 17 residues. The CDR3: CASSLARDRDPGNTIYF. The CDR3 DNA reads as TGCGCCAGCAGCTTGGCCCGGGACAGGGACCCTGGAAACACCATATATTTT.

The chain joins TRBV14 to TRBJ2-3; TRBD2 might be the D (6 bases). Trimming left V 0 bases short and J 2 bases short, with 12 bases between. The germline gives CDR1 SGHDN, CDR2 FVKESK. This CDR3 region has 16 residues. The DNA for the CDR3 is TGTGCCAGCAGCCAAGATCGGGACTTCTCCACAGATACGCAGTATTTT. This codes for CASSQDRDFSTDTQYF.

CDR3 loop: CASSARGGGGGQPQHF. Here the CDR3 DNA reads TGTGCCAGCAGTGCCAGAGGAGGAGGCGGAGGGCAGCCCCAGCATTTT. This sequence joins TRBV6-1 and TRBJ1-5, with D hard to call. Germline V gene data show CDR1 as MNHNS and CDR2 as SASEGT. The CDR3 length is 16 residues. Trimming removed 4 bases at V and 7 bases at J, with 20 bases between.

The table lists this clone with a few counts. J is TRBJ2-5 and V is TRBV5-1; 12 positions match TRBD2. The CDR3 contains 17 residues. V lost 3 bases and J lost 5; bases outside the gene matches: 11. Germline CDR1 SGHRS, CDR2 YFSETQ. Here the CDR3 DNA reads TGCGCCAGCAGCTACCCGACTAGCGGGGGCCGGGGGGAGACCCAGTACTTC. Translating gives CASSYPTSGGRGETQYF. Filled out from reference TRBV5-1 and TRBJ2-5, the complete variable domain reads KAGVTQTPRYLIKTRGQQVTLSCSPISGHRSVSWYQQTPGQGLQFLFEYFSETQRNKGNFPGRFSGRQFSNSRSEMNVSTLELGDSALYLCASSYPTSGGRGETQYFGPGTRLLVL.

The chain links TRBV5-4 to TRBJ2-3; no firm D call. Trimming removed 0 bases at V and 2 bases at J, with 7 bases between. Per germline, CDR1 SGHNT and CDR2 YYREEE (reference sequence). CDR3 size: 14 residues. The CDR3 loop is CASSLARFTDTQYF. The DNA for the CDR3 is TGTGCCAGCAGCTTGGCCAGGTTCACAGATACGCAGTATTTT.

The chain employs TRBV4-1 and TRBJ1-2; no clear D. Germline loops: CDR1 MGHRA, CDR2 YSYEKL. The CDR3 is 14 residues long. V lost 4 bases, J lost 3 bases, and 12 bases lay in between. The CDR3 DNA sequence: TGCGCCAGCAGCCCTGGAGATCGGGACTATGGCTACACCTTC. It translates to CASSPGDRDYGYTF.

As regards this clone: Other DNA sequences in the sample encode the same CDR3. The V and J genes are TRBV18 and TRBJ2-3, with 8 bases matching TRBD1. CDR1 and CDR2 from the germline V gene are KGHSH and LQKENI. This CDR3 has 14 amino acids. The V gene end was trimmed by 6 bases and the J gene end by 6 bases; junction bases not matched to a gene: 8. The CDR3 protein is CASSQDRVADTQYF. The CDR3 coding sequence is TGTGCCAGCTCGCAGGACAGGGTGGCGGATACGCAGTATTTT.

V gene TRBV5-6 combines with J gene TRBJ1-2, with D unresolved. The CDR3 totals 14 residues. Germline V gives CDR1 SGHDT, CDR2 YYEEEE. V was clipped by 4 bases and J by 2 bases, with 12 bases between them. The CDR3 DNA reads TGTGCCAGCAGCCCGTTAGGCAGGAACTATGGCTACACCTTC. Its translation: CASSPLGRNYGYTF.

This clone has only a few counts. V gene TRBV10-3 combines with J gene TRBJ1-1; no firm D call. Between the trimmed V and J ends, which lost 0 bases and 2 bases, there was a span of 13 bases. Germline loops: CDR1 ENHRY, CDR2 SYGVKD. This CDR3 has 16 amino acids. CDR3 bases: TGTGCCATCAGTGAGTCCTGGGCAGGTACTAACACTGAAGCTTTCTTT. This translates into CAISESWAGTNTEAFF.

This clone was detected a few times. This chain joins TRBV6-1 and TRBJ1-2; perhaps TRBD1 as D (5 bases). CDR1 is MNHNS, CDR2 SASEGT, per germline. The CDR3 sequence is 15 residues long. Trimming shortened V by 5 bases and J by 4 bases, and 17 bases separated the two germline ends. Here the CDR3 reads CASSSPLRQIYGYTF. In DNA, the CDR3 is TGTGCCAGCAGTTCCCCCCTTCGACAGATCTATGGCTACACCTTC.

This clone was picked up a small number of times. CDR3 sequence reads: CASSTGFTGETQYF. The CDR3 region has the DNA TGTGCCAGCAGCACAGGGTTCACGGGGGAGACCCAGTACTTC. The gene calls are TRBV25-1 and TRBJ2-5; D might be TRBD1 (6 bases). Trimming removed 6 bases at V and 5 bases at J, with 16 bases between. Germline V lookup: CDR1 MGHDK, CDR2 SYGVNS. This CDR3 comprises 14 residues.

This chain uses TRBV7-9 with TRBJ1-2; D gene unclear. From germline, CDR1 is SEHNR and CDR2 FQNEAQ (reference sequence). The CDR3 is 14 amino acids. The germline V and J ends were trimmed by 6 bases and 0 bases, with 11 bases remaining between them. The CDR3 protein is CASRVEGANYGYTF. CDR3 DNA sequence: TGTGCCAGCAGAGTGGAAGGAGCTAACTATGGCTACACCTTC.

CDR3 loop: CAWSGETGFYEQYF. Here the CDR3 DNA reads TGTGCCTGGAGTGGGGAGACAGGGTTCTACGAGCAGTACTTC. The J gene is TRBJ2-7, the V gene TRBV30, with TRBD1 matching 7 bases. From germline, CDR1 is GTSNPN and CDR2 SVGIG (reference sequence). V lost 1 base to trimming and J lost 3 bases; unmatched junction nucleotides: 6. The CDR3 length is 14 residues.

This clone was observed a handful of times. The CDR3 nucleotides are TGTGCCAGCAGCTCGGACAGGGGGGAGACCCAGTACTTC. This encodes CASSSDRGETQYF. The chain joins TRBV13 to TRBJ2-5; the match to TRBD1 covers 10 bases. The CDR3 has 13 amino acids. The V and J ends lost 4 bases and 5 bases, in that order; junction bases with no gene match: 1. Germline values: CDR1 PRHDT, CDR2 FYEKMQ (reference sequence). The complete variable domain, with remaining parts taken from reference TRBV13 and TRBJ2-5, reads AAGVIQSPRHLIKEKRETATLKCYPIPRHDTVYWYQQGPGQDPQFLISFYEKMQSDKGSIPDRFSAQQFSDYHSELNMSSLELGDSALYFCASSSDRGETQYFGPGTRLLVL.

This chain joins TRBV7-9 and TRBJ2-6, with a tentative D call TRBD1 (5 bases). The length of the CDR3 is 17 residues. Deletions cut 5 bases from V and 0 bases from J, with 14 bases between. CDR1 is SEHNR, CDR2 FQNEAQ, per germline (reference sequence). The CDR3 loop reads CASSVQTAISGANVLTF. In DNA, the CDR3 is TGTGCCAGCAGCGTACAGACAGCGATCTCTGGGGCCAACGTCCTGACTTTC.

This clone was counted only a few times. The CDR3 here is CASSEWGQITDTQYF. The CDR3 DNA sequence: TGTGCCAGCAGTGAATGGGGACAGATCACAGATACGCAGTATTTT. The chain uses TRBV2 and TRBJ2-3; 7 bases are shared with TRBD1. CDR3 length equals 15 residues. Germline trimming cut 2 bases from V and 2 bases from J; bases unmatched to any gene: 4. CDR1 and CDR2 from the germline V gene are SNHLY and FYNNEI.

Comment on this clone: As the CDR3 is not closed by the conserved phenylalanine or tryptophan, this likely results from a read error. The rearrangement links TRBV5-1 to TRBJ2-3, with 8 bases matching TRBD2. CDR1 and CDR2 from the germline V gene are SGHRS and YFSETQ. This CDR3 has 14 residues. J gave up 1 base and V 2 bases, and 0 bases lay outside the gene matches. The CDR3 here is CASSFGGGTDTQYL. CDR3 nucleotide sequence: TGCGCCAGCAGCTTCGGGGGGGGCACAGATACGCAGTATCTT.

This clone was counted only a few times. This sequence joins TRBV10-3 and TRBJ1-6, with TRBD1 matching 11 bases. The CDR3 spans 14 residues. J was trimmed by 8 bases and V by 5 bases; bases with no gene match: 2. CDR1 and CDR2 (germline): ENHRY, SYGVKD. For the CDR3, the DNA is TGTGCCATCAGTCGGACAGGGGGCGATTCACCCCTCCACTTT. Its protein is CAISRTGGDSPLHF.

V and J are TRBV28 and TRBJ1-2; D is unclear. The CDR3 is 14 amino acids. The V and J ends lost 5 bases and 1 base respectively, with 11 bases between them. The germline gives CDR1 MDHEN, CDR2 SYDVKM. CDR3 sequence: CASSPLRRNYGYTF. The CDR3 region has the DNA TGTGCCAGCAGTCCCCTGCGGCGTAACTATGGCTACACCTTC.

This clone was counted between two and nine times. The chain employs TRBV7-7 and TRBJ1-6; D unclear. The CDR3 runs 14 residues. The germline CDR1 and CDR2 sequences are SSHAT and FNYEAQ (reference sequence). V lost 7 bases and J 5 bases, leaving 12 bases between the germline ends. This chain's CDR3 is CASNVSLNNSPLHF. Written as DNA, the CDR3 is TGTGCCAGCAACGTCAGTCTGAATAATTCACCCCTCCACTTT.

A note on this clone: Other DNA variants within this sample encode the same CDR3. This rearrangement joins TRBV19 to TRBJ2-6; D gene uncertain. The CDR3 consists of 12 residues. Looked up from germline, CDR1 is LNHDA and CDR2 is SQIVND (reference sequence). V shed 8 bases and J shed 4 bases, with 6 bases lying between them. The CDR3 here is CASGPGANVLTF. The DNA of the CDR3 is TGTGCCAGTGGCCCAGGGGCCAACGTCCTGACTTTC.

This chain uses TRBV6-6 with TRBJ2-3; 10 nucleotides line up with TRBD2. V dropped 6 bases and J dropped 4; count of bases not matched to a gene: 10. This CDR3 is 16 amino acids long. CDR1 is MNHNY, CDR2 SVGAGI, per germline (reference sequence). CDR3 bases: TGTGCCAGCAGGAACTTAGTTAGCGGGGGGTCAGATACGCAGTATTTT. It encodes CASRNLVSGGSDTQYF.

Remarks on this clone: The junction departs from germline at one end; a sequencing error may be responsible. The chain employs TRBV5-4 and TRBJ1-4, with 10 positions matching TRBD1. This CDR3 has 12 residues. Germline values: CDR1 SGHNT, CDR2 YYREEE (reference sequence). CDR3 region: CASSLDRGKEDF. CDR3 sequence (DNA): TGTGCCAGCAGCCTGGACAGGGGGAAAGAGGATTTT.